Sequencing of this T cell receptor (beta chain) was carried out in a study of cytomegalovirus exposure and HLA in healthy donors. PCR employed 60 Vbeta and 13 Jbeta primers. Measured with immunoSEQ multiplex PCR; TCRdb has only the in-frame clones, and not every one. Of approximately 150,000 clones in the sample, over 70% are singletons; the top ten hold 4.5%. The CDR3 is made up of 17 amino acids. Germline-derived CDR1 and CDR2 are SGHVS and FNYEAQ. Trimming at V came to 5 bases and at J to 7 bases, leaving 18 bases not matched to a gene. This sequence joins TRBV7-6 and TRBJ1-1; 8 bases are a match to TRBD1. Sequenced input: PBMCs. The clonotype comes from a man aged 40-50 years in good health and CMV-seronegative. The CDR3 reads CASSPRPPDREPIEAFF. In DNA, the CDR3 is TGTGCCAGCAGCCCTCGACCTCCGGACAGGGAGCCAATTGAAGCTTTCTTT.